These T cell receptor beta chains were read from a single sample in a study of T cell responses to AZD1222 COVID-19 vaccine. Assay used: immunoSEQ multiplex PCR; TCRdb lists only in-frame clones, some missing. The table lists about 140,000 clones, 80% to 95% of them singletons, with approximately 1.5% in the top ten. The material sequenced was peripheral blood, taken on day 0 of AZD1222 vaccination. These receptors came from an adult in good health. Each CDR3 is given with its conserved first and last residue. A D gene is named only where the DNA matches it firmly. The size entry is marked missing in some rows and otherwise reads once, few, many or a size class.

clone size | CDR3 length | J gene | V gene | D gene | CDR3 protein | CDR3 DNA
. | 13 | TRBJ2-7 | TRBV7-2 | . | CASSPGTTREQYF | TGTGCCAGCAGCCCAGGCACTACTCGAGAGCAGTACTTC
. | 13 | TRBJ1-5 | TRBV6-1 | TRBD1 | CASSTRQGKPQHF | TGTGCCAGCAGTACCAGACAGGGGAAGCCCCAGCATTTT
. | 16 | TRBJ1-2 | TRBV11-2 | TRBD1 | CASSHPPRQGYYGYTF | TGTGCCAGCAGCCACCCTCCTCGACAGGGCTACTATGGCTACACCTTC
once | 12 | TRBJ2-7 | TRBV30 | . | CAWSADRYEQYF | TGTGCCTGGAGTGCCGACAGGTACGAGCAGTACTTC
. | 17 | TRBJ1-6 | TRBV9 | . | CASSPYSGDGFLSPLHF | TGTGCCAGCAGCCCATATTCAGGAGATGGGTTTCTTTCACCCCTCCACTTT
. | 13 | TRBJ1-4 | TRBV24-1 | TRBD1 | CATGEGAREKLFF | TGTGCCACCGGGGAGGGGGCGCGAGAAAAACTGTTTTTT
. | 14 | TRBJ1-6 | TRBV23-1 | . | CASSLGVVYSPLHF | TGCGCCAGCAGCCTTGGGGTCGTGTATTCACCCCTCCACTTT
. | 17 | TRBJ2-2 | TRBV5-1 | . | CASSLGYSVVSTGELFF | TGCGCCAGCAGCTTGGGTTACAGCGTCGTGAGCACCGGGGAGCTGTTTTTT
. | 13 | TRBJ2-2 | TRBV5-1 | . | CASSLAQTGELFF | TGCGCCAGCAGCTTGGCCCAGACCGGGGAGCTGTTTTTT
. | 17 | TRBJ2-1 | TRBV27 | TRBD2 | CASSLRGTSGRAKEQFF | TGTGCCAGCAGTTTAAGGGGGACTAGCGGGAGGGCCAAGGAGCAGTTCTTC
. | 18 | TRBJ1-3 | TRBV4-1 | TRBD1 | CASSQLRTGLFRGNTIYF | TGCGCCAGCAGCCAGCTACGGACAGGCCTCTTTAGGGGAAACACCATATATTTT
once | 16 | TRBJ1-6 | TRBV27 | TRBD1 | CASSQSYRGIGSPLHF | TGTGCCAGCAGTCAGAGCTACAGGGGGATAGGATCACCCCTCCACTTT
. | 18 | TRBJ1-2 | TRBV28 | TRBD1 | CASSFHGTGGTGDYGYTF | TGTGCCAGCAGTTTCCACGGGACAGGGGGCACGGGTGACTATGGCTACACCTTC
. | 16 | TRBJ2-3 | TRBV6-6 | TRBD2 | CASSYRGLAGADTQYF | TGTGCCAGCAGTTACCGAGGACTAGCGGGTGCGGATACGCAGTATTTT
. | 13 | TRBJ2-5 | TRBV11-1 | . | CASSLQGFETQYF | TGTGCCAGCAGCTTACAGGGCTTTGAGACCCAGTACTTC
. | 13 | TRBJ1-3 | TRBV29-1 | . | CSVVYDLGNTIYF | TGCAGCGTTGTTTACGACCTTGGAAACACCATATATTTT
. | 15 | TRBJ2-2 | TRBV9 | . | CASSFSGTPTGELFF | TGTGCCAGCAGTTTCTCCGGGACGCCCACCGGGGAGCTGTTTTTT
. | 13 | TRBJ1-3 | TRBV27 | . | CASSFGEGNTIYF | TGTGCCAGCAGTTTCGGAGAGGGAAACACCATATATTTT
. | 16 | TRBJ2-3 | TRBV4-1 | . | CASSQVGRTTADTQYF | TGCGCCAGCAGCCAAGTTGGCAGGACCACGGCAGATACGCAGTATTTT
. | 12 | TRBJ2-1 | TRBV29-1 | . | CSVERIYNEQFF | TGCAGCGTTGAACGGATTTACAATGAGCAGTTCTTC
. | 13 | TRBJ1-5 | TRBV27 | . | CASSLMWDQPQHF | TGTGCCAGCAGTTTAATGTGGGATCAGCCCCAGCATTTT
once | 13 | TRBJ1-3 | TRBV18 | . | CASSRDKGNTIYF | TGTGCCAGCTCGCGCGACAAGGGAAACACCATATATTTT
. | 12 | TRBJ2-7 | TRBV27 | . | CASSLRGDEQYF | TGTGCCAGCAGTTTAAGGGGGGACGAGCAGTACTTC
. | 13 | TRBJ1-4 | TRBV2 | . | CATGRRTNEKLFF | TGTGCCACGGGTCGGAGGACTAATGAAAAACTGTTTTTT
. | 13 | TRBJ2-5 | TRBV14 | . | CASSQGTQETQYF | TGTGCCAGCAGCCAGGGGACTCAAGAGACCCAGTACTTC
once | 13 | TRBJ1-2 | TRBV3-1/TRBV3-2 | . | CASSQDSNYGYTF | TGTGCCAGCAGCCAAGACAGTAACTATGGCTACACCTTC
. | 15 | TRBJ2-1 | TRBV9 | . | CASSVGGALSDEQFF | TGTGCCAGCAGCGTAGGAGGGGCGCTTAGCGATGAGCAGTTCTTC
. | 14 | TRBJ1-5 | TRBV5-1 | . | CASSLGTGNQPQHF | TGCGCCAGCAGCTTAGGGACGGGCAATCAGCCCCAGCATTTT
few | 15 | TRBJ2-1 | TRBV19 | . | CASSISPSSYNEQFF | TGTGCCAGTAGTATAAGCCCCAGCTCCTACAATGAGCAGTTCTTC
. | 14 | TRBJ1-2 | TRBV2 | TRBD1 | CASRNRGPGYGYTF | TGTGCCAGCAGGAACAGGGGGCCGGGCTATGGCTACACCTTC
few | 16 | TRBJ1-6 | TRBV11-2 | TRBD1 | CASSSIRDRGPSPLHF | TGTGCCAGCAGCTCGATCCGGGACAGGGGGCCTTCACCCCTCCACTTT
. | 15 | TRBJ1-5 | TRBV7-9 | . | CASTPGSGINQPQHF | TGTGCCAGCACCCCGGGTTCGGGAATCAATCAGCCCCAGCATTTT
. | 17 | TRBJ1-3 | TRBV11-2 | . | CASSLGPTLRAGNTIYF | TGTGCCAGCAGCTTAGGACCCACCTTAAGGGCTGGAAACACCATATATTTT
. | 14 | TRBJ1-1 | TRBV6-5 | TRBD1 | CASSTPGQGTEAFF | TGTGCCAGCAGTACCCCGGGACAGGGGACTGAAGCTTTCTTT
. | 16 | TRBJ2-2 | TRBV6-5 | TRBD1 | CASSYRDRRIGGELFF | TGTGCCAGCAGTTACCGGGACAGGCGGATAGGAGGGGAGCTGTTTTTT
. | 14 | TRBJ2-7 | TRBV5-8 | . | CASSLDSTTYEQYF | TGTGCCAGCAGCTTGGACTCCACCACCTACGAGCAGTACTTC
. | 13 | TRBJ2-7 | TRBV11-2 | . | CASSRTPNYEQYF | TGTGCCAGCAGCAGGACCCCCAATTACGAGCAGTACTTC
once | 11 | TRBJ2-5 | TRBV30 | . | CAWSVLETQYF | TGTGCCTGGAGTGTACTGGAGACCCAGTACTTC
once | 11 | TRBJ1-2 | TRBV27 | . | CATGSFYGYTF | TGTGCCACCGGGAGTTTTTATGGCTACACCTTC